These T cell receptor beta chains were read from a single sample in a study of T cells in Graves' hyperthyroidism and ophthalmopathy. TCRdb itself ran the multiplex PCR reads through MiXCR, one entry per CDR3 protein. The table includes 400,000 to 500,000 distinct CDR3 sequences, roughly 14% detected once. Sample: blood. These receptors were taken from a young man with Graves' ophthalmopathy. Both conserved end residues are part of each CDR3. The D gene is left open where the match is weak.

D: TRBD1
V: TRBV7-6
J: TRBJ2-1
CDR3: CASTGTGSSYNEQFF

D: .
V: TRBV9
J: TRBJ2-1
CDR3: CASSRPGSNTYNEEFF

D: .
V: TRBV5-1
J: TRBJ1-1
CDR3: CASSLVDQLNTEAFF

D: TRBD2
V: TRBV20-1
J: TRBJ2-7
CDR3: CSARELAGGSYEQYF

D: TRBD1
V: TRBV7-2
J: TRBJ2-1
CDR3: CASSLGQEQFF

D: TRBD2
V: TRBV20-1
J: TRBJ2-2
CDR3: CSAMGLAGGLNTGELFF

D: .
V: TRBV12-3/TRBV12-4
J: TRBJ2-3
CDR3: CASSSTPHTQYF

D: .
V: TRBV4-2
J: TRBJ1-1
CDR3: CASSQARGADHEAFF

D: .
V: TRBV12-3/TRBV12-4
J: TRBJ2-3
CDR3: CASTPPGSSTDTQYF

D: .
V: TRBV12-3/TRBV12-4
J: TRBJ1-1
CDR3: CASTSNTEAFF

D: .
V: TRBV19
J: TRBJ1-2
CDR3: CATASRGAYGYTF

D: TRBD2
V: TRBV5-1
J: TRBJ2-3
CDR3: CASSWTSGGPSGTDTQYF

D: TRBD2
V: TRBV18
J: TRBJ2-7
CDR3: CASSPPWLAGEQYF

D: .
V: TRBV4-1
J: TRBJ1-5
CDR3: CASSQEEGTSGNQPQHF

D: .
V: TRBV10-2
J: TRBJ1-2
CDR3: CASSDDSFNYGYTF

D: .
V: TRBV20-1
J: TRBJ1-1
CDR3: CSARVGGWNTEAFF

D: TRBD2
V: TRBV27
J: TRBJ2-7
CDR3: CASSLPAPSGASYEQYF

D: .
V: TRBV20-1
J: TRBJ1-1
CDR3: CSAKGGFGTEAFF

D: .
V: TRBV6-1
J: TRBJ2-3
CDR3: CASSEGGGLWRGTDTQYF

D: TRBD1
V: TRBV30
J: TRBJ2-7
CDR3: CAWSDTGAYEQYF

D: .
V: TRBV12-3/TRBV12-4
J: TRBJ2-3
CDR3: CASSSQETSTDTQYF

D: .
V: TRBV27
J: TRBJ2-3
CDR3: CASSPAYGTDTQYF

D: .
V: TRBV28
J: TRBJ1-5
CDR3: CASRPDGDQPQHF

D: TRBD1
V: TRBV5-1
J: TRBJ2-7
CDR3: CASSLGTGPYEQYF